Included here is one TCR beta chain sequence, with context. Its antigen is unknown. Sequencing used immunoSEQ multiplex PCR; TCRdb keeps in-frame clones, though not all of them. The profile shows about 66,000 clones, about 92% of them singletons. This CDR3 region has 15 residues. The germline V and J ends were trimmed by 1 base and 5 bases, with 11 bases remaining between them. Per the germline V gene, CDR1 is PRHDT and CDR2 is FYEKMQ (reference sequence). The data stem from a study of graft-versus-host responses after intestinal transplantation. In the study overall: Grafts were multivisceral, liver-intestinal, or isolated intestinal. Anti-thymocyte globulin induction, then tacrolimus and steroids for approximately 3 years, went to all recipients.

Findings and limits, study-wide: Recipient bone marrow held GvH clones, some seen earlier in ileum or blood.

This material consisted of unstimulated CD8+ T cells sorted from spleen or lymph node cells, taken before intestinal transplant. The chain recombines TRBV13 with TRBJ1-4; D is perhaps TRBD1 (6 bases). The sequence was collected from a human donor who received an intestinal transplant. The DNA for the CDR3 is TGTGCCAGCAGCTTAGTTGGGGGCACGAATGAAAAACTGTTTTTT. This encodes CASSLVGGTNEKLFF.